This TCR beta chain was retrieved from a study of T-cell memory formation after mild COVID-19. Study-level results: The appearance of some responding clones in pre-infection memory suggested that cross-reactive memory joined.

V gave up 3 bases and J gave up 0 bases; unmatched junction bases: 11. The CDR3 contains 18 residues. MiXCR, applied by TCRdb to the 5' RACE reads, yields one record per CDR3 protein. The profile shows under 200,000 distinct CDR3 sequences, about a third of them singletons. Comment on this clonotype: Its matching antigen is unknown.

The chain couples TRBV12-3 or TRBV12-4 to TRBJ2-3, with 8 positions matching TRBD2. The source is an adult woman who had mild COVID-19 (a few samples of this study predate the infection). Cell type and time point are not known. Sequenced: PBMCs or a T cell subset sorted from them (not recorded which). CDR3 bases: TGTGCCAGCAGTTTTTCCCGGGGGGGGCGGCGTAGCACAGATACGCAGTATTTT. Protein: CASSFSRGGRRSTDTQYF.